This T cell receptor beta chain was identified during a study of blood T cells in healthy people across ages. The use of a sample-barcoded 5' primer and a J-beta primer mix characterized a second PCR of about 6 to 12 cycles. Each cDNA molecule carried a tag from a template-switch adaptor that contained 12 random nucleotides. Per sample, CDR3-containing paired-end reads numbered at least 3 million. In TCRdb, the 5' RACE reads were re-called with MiXCR into one record per CDR3 protein. This sample carries some 790,000 distinct CDR3 sequences, roughly 26% of them seen once, and the ten largest clones take approximately 15%. In its sample, this clonotype was seen many times. V shed 10 bases, J shed 5 bases, and the junction held 15 bases outside the gene matches. Germline CDR1 reads ENHRY; CDR2 reads SYGVKD. CDR3 length: 16 amino acids. Those donating, healthy Caucasian individuals from Russia, were aged roughly 6 to 100. The draw of peripheral blood yielded about 9.4 milliliters from each donor.

The chain recombines TRBV10-3 with TRBJ2-3, with TRBD2 identical over 10 bases. Specimen: blood. The TCR was taken from an elderly woman in good health. CDR3 sequence: CATLSSGGLSGDTQYF. CDR3 in DNA: TGTGCCACCTTGTCTAGCGGGGGCCTCTCGGGAGATACGCAGTATTTT.